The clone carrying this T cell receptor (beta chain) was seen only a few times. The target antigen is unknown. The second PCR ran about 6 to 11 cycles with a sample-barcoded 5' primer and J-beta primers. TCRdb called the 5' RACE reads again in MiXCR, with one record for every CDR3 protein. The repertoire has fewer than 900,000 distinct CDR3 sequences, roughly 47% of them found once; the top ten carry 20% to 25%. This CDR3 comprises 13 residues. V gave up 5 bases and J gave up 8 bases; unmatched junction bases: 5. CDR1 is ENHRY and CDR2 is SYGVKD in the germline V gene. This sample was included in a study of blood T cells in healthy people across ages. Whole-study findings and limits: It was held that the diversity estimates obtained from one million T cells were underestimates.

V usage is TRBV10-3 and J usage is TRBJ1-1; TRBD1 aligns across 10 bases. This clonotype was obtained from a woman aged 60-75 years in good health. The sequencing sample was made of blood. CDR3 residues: CAISQDRGVEAFF. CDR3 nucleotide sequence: TGTGCCATCAGTCAGGACAGGGGGGTGGAAGCTTTCTTT.